The 9 T cell receptor beta chains listed next were all sequenced from one sample in a study of T cells in Graves' hyperthyroidism and ophthalmopathy. TCR beta CDR3 region amplification was performed from RNA transcripts. TCR CDR3 underwent first-round RT-PCR with the HTBI primer set. One entry per CDR3 protein results from TCRdb running MiXCR on the multiplex PCR reads. The sample lists about 410,000 distinct CDR3 sequences, about 15% occurring once. The sample taken for sequencing was blood. The receptors stem from a man in his late teens or twenties with Graves' ophthalmopathy.

This clonotype has just a few counts. This CDR3 is CASNDGGGTPLHF. The CDR3 DNA is TGTGCCAGCAACGACGGGGGAGGAACACCCCTCCACTTT. V and J are TRBV6-1 and TRBJ1-6; possibly TRBD1 for D (5 bases). The CDR3 contains 13 residues. The V end was cut by 7 bases, the J end by 11 bases, with 15 bases between. CDR1 is MNHNS, CDR2 SASEGT, per germline.

The table lists this clonotype with a few counts. A much larger clone differs by one base, so this may be a read error. The chain uses TRBV7-9 and TRBJ1-5; D might be TRBD2 (6 bases). The DNA end is a closer match to TRBJ2-3, so the J assignment may be wrong. Looked up from germline, CDR1 is SEHNR and CDR2 is FQNEAQ (reference sequence). The CDR3 contains 15 residues. CDR3 coding DNA: TGTGCCACCAGCAACGGGGGTCGGGGCAATCAGCCCCAGTATTTT. Protein product: CATSNGGRGNQPQYF.

This clonotype was seen repeatedly, ten times or more. This chain uses TRBV2 with TRBJ2-2, with 7 nucleotides matching TRBD1. Germline-derived CDR1 and CDR2 are SNHLY and FYNNEI. The CDR3 length is 15 residues. The junction had 4 bases not matched to a gene; V was cut back by 1 base and J by 5 bases. For the CDR3, the DNA is TGTGCCAGCAGTGAAGAGACAGGGAATACCGGGGAGCTGTTTTTT. The encoded protein is CASSEETGNTGELFF.

Of note for this clonotype: This may arise from a read error, as a much more abundant clone is one base away. The CDR3 protein is CASGQESGWGYGYTF. Here the CDR3 DNA reads TGCGCCAGCGGCCAAGAATCGGGGTGGGGATATGGCTACACCTTC. The rearrangement uses TRBV4-1 and TRBJ1-2; D is unresolved. The CDR3 is 15 amino acids. Germline CDR1 reads MGHRA; CDR2 reads YSYEKL.

V usage is TRBV5-6 and J usage is TRBJ2-7; 8 bases agree with TRBD2. CDR3 length equals 16 residues. Germline-derived CDR1 and CDR2 are SGHDT and YYEEEE. V was pared by 2 bases and J by 4 bases, with 11 bases of the junction left unmatched. CDR3 sequence: CASSFELAVQTYEQYF. CDR3 coding DNA: TGTGCCAGCAGCTTTGAACTAGCGGTACAGACTTACGAGCAGTACTTC.

This clonotype was counted ten times or more. The rearrangement links TRBV12-3 or TRBV12-4 to TRBJ2-7; D unclear. Between the trimmed V and J ends, which lost 2 bases and 3 bases, there was a span of 8 bases. CDR3 size: 13 residues. The CDR3 DNA is TGTGCCAGCAGTTTAAGGCAGATCTACGAGCAGTACTTC. Protein: CASSLRQIYEQYF.

This clonotype showed up many times. V is TRBV9 and J is TRBJ1-2, with D maybe TRBD1 (6 bases). The V end lost 4 bases, the J end lost 4 bases, and 17 bases lay between the germline ends. The CDR3 covers 15 residues. Germline V gene lookup returns CDR1 SGDLS and CDR2 YYNGEE. CDR3 loop: CASSPVGGLSYGYTF. CDR3 DNA sequence: TGTGCCAGCAGCCCGGTTGGGGGGCTTAGCTATGGCTACACCTTC. The full variable domain, with the rest looked up from reference TRBV9 and TRBJ1-2, is DSGVTQTPKHLITATGQRVTLRCSPRSGDLSVYWYQQSLDQGLQFLIQYYNGEERAKGNILERFSAQQFPDLHSELNLSSLELGDSALYFCASSPVGGLSYGYTFGSGTRLTVV.

This clonotype was picked up many times. The rearrangement joins TRBV7-9 to TRBJ1-1; 7 bases agree with TRBD1. The CDR3 runs 13 residues. Trimming took 10 bases from V and 2 from J; bases not matched to a gene: 7. Per the germline V gene, CDR1 is SEHNR and CDR2 is FQNEAQ (reference sequence). CDR3 coding DNA: TGTGCCACCCAGACAGGGCCTAACACTGAAGCTTTCTTT. This gives the protein CATQTGPNTEAFF.

This clonotype was picked up many times. The rearrangement joins TRBV24-1 to TRBJ1-5, with 7 bases lining up with TRBD1. The CDR3 runs 14 residues. V lost 3 bases and J lost 7; bases outside the gene matches: 5. CDR1 and CDR2 (germline): KGHDR, SFDVKD. DNA for the CDR3: TGTGCCACCAGTGATGACAGGGTCGGACAGCCCCAGCATTTT. The encoded protein is CATSDDRVGQPQHF.